Sequencing of this T cell receptor beta chain was carried out in a study of OX40 agonist ivuxolimab in advanced cancers. Study context: Partial response was recorded in three patients: one hepatocellular carcinoma and two cutaneous melanoma cases. Overall study results and limits: On average, CD8+ T cells showed a greater number of expanded clones than CD4+. At doses 0.1 to 3.0 mg/kg, CD4+ and CD8+ clones expanded.

Turning to this clone: Its antigen remains unidentified.

Some clones are missing from TCRdb's copy, which holds only in-frame ones; the method was immunoSEQ multiplex PCR. The sample yields around 58,000 clones, roughly 93% seen once. This CDR3 is built from 17 residues. V gave up 0 bases and J gave up 6 bases; unmatched junction bases: 9. Germline V gene data show CDR1 as SGHRS and CDR2 as YFSETQ. This specimen was CD4+ or CD8+ T cells sorted from blood, taken in a trial of the OX40 agonist ivuxolimab. The TCR was taken from an adult with an advanced solid tumor such as melanoma, head and neck, liver or kidney cancer. J is TRBJ2-1 and V is TRBV5-1; TRBD2 agrees at 10 bases. CDR3: CASSLEASGSISNEQFF. For the CDR3, the DNA is TGCGCCAGCAGCTTGGAGGCTAGCGGGAGTATAAGCAATGAGCAGTTCTTC. Full variable domain (missing parts from reference TRBV5-1 and TRBJ2-1): KAGVTQTPRYLIKTRGQQVTLSCSPISGHRSVSWYQQTPGQGLQFLFEYFSETQRNKGNFPGRFSGRQFSNSRSEMNVSTLELGDSALYLCASSLEASGSISNEQFFGPGTRLTVL.